This T cell receptor beta chain was obtained from a study of T cell responses to AZD1222 COVID-19 vaccine. Using immunoSEQ multiplex PCR, the repertoire was profiled, and TCRdb retains in-frame clones only, with some absent. Of roughly 140,000 clones listed, roughly 91% are singletons. V trimming: 3 bases; J trimming: 3 bases; junction bases outside the gene matches: 3. There are 14 residues in the CDR3. Germline-derived CDR1 and CDR2 are LGHNA and YSLEER. The sample in question was peripheral blood, obtained on day 0 of AZD1222 vaccination. The chain uses TRBV4-3 and TRBJ2-5; 8 bases are shared with TRBD2. This TCR was sampled from an adult in good health. The CDR3 spells CASSHFSGEETQYF. In DNA form, the CDR3 reads TGCGCCAGCAGCCATTTTAGCGGGGAAGAGACCCAGTACTTC.